The entry below describes one T cell receptor (beta chain). What it binds is not known. Autologous stem cell transplantation was followed by relapse in every patient, and brentuximab vedotin exposure varied. Best responses fell into complete response, partial response or progressive disease. The source of the sample is a study of PD-1 blockade in classical Hodgkin lymphoma. Turning to the study itself: Every 2 weeks, patients had 3 mg/kg nivolumab intravenously.

Points from the study as a whole: Compared with baseline, CD4+ but not CD8+ TCR diversity had risen significantly by C4D1. Still unresolved is the cause of the repertoire differences, which may be disease activity or prior therapy.

CDR1 and CDR2 (germline): LGHNA, YSLEER. The CDR3 totals 15 residues. V shed 1 base, J shed 6 bases, and the junction held 3 bases outside the gene matches. Here immunoSEQ multiplex PCR was the method, and the copy in TCRdb shows in-frame clones only, minus some. Of around 13,000 clones in the sample, 60% to 80% were seen once. This sequence originates from a human donor with classical Hodgkin lymphoma. The chain uses TRBV4-3 and TRBJ2-3; 11 positions agree with TRBD2. The starting material was peripheral blood mononuclear cells (PBMCs), obtained before the second cycle of nivolumab. The CDR3 region has the DNA TGCGCCAGCAGCCAAGCGACTAGCGGGGCGGATACGCAGTATTTT. Translating gives CASSQATSGADTQYF.